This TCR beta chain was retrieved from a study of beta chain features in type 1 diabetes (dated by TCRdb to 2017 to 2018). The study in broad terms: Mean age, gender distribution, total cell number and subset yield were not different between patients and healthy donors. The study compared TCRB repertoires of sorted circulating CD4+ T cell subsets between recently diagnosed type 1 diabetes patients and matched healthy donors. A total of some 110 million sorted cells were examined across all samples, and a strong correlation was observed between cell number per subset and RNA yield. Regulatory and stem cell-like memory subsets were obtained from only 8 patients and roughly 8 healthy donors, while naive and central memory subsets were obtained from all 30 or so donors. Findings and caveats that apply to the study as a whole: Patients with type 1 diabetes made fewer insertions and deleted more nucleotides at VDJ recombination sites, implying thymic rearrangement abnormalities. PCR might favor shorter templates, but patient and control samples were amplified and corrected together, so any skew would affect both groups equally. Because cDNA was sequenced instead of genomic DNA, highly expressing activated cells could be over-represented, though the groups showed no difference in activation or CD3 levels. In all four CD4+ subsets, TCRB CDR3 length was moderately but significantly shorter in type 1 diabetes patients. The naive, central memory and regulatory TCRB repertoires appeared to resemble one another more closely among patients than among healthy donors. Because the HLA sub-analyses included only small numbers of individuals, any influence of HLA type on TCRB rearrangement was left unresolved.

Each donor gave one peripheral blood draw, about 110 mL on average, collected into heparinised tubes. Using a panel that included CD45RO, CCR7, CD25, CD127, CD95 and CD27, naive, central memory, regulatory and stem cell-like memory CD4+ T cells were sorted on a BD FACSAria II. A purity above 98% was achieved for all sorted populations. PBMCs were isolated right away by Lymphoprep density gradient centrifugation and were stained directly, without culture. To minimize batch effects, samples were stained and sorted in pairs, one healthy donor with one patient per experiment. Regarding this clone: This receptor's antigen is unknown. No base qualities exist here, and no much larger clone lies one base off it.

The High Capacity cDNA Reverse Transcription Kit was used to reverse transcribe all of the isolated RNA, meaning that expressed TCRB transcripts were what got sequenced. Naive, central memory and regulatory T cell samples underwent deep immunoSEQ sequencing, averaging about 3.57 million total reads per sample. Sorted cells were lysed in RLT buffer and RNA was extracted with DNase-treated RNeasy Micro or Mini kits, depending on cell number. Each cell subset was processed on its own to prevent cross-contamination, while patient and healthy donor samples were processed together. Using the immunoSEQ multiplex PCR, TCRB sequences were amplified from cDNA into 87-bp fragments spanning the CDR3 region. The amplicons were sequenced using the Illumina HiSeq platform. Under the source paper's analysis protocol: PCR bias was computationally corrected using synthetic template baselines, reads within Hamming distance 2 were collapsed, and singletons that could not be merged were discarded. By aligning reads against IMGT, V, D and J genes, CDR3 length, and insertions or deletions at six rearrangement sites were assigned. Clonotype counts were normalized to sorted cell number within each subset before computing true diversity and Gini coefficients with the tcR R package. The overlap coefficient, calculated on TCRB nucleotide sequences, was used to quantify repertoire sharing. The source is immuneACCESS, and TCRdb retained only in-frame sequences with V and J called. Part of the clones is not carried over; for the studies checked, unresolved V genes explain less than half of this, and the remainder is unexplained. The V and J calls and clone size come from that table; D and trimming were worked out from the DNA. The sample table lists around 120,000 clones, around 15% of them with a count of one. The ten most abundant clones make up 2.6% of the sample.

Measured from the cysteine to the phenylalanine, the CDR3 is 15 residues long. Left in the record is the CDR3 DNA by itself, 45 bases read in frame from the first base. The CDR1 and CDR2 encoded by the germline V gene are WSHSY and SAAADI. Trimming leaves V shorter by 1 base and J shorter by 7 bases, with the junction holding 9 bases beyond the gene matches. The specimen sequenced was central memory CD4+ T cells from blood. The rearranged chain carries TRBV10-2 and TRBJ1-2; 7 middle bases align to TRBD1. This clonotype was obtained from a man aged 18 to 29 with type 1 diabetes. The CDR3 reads CASSELQGRPTGYTF. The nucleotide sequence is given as TGCGCCAGCAGTGAGTTACAGGGGCGCCCAACTGGCTACACCTTC.